This T cell receptor beta chain came from a study of cytotoxic CD8 clonotypes in ibrutinib-treated CLL. Whole-study context: The study included 11 to 12 relapsed/refractory and 15 treatment-naive patients; about 17 had IGHV unmutated disease.

TCRdb keeps only in-frame clones here, not all; method: immunoSEQ multiplex PCR. The sample has around 300,000 clones, around four fifths seen once. Trimming stripped 1 base from V and 2 bases from J, with 9 bases between. The CDR3 runs to 14 residues. Per germline, CDR1 MGHRA and CDR2 YSYEKL. The sample holds a few counts of this clone. The antigen is undetermined. Whole-study results and caveats: Clonality (at baseline) was higher than in age-matched healthy donors and tracked circulating CD8+ T-cell counts.

The sequence derives from a human donor with chronic lymphocytic leukemia. The chain combines TRBV4-1 with TRBJ2-7; D is possibly TRBD2 (6 bases). The source material was PBMCs, sampled before ibrutinib treatment. The CDR3 region has the DNA TGCGCCAGCAGCCAAGGCGGGGTTGCCTACGAGCAGTACTTC. As protein: CASSQGGVAYEQYF.